This TCR beta chain appears in the sequencing data of a study of cytomegalovirus exposure and HLA in healthy donors. Findings of the study overall: Among CMV-associated TCR beta chains, most appeared HLA-restricted in a later analysis. The authors excluded some V segments, including TRBV6-2 and TRBV6-3, as indistinguishable. Some TCR beta chains (more than 150 of them) were listed as cytomegalovirus-associated.

It was with 60 Vbeta and 13 Jbeta primers that the PCR ran. Sequencing used immunoSEQ multiplex PCR; TCRdb keeps in-frame clones, though not all of them. The data contain some 65,000 clones, around 73% of them singletons. The CDR3 contains 17 residues. Germline V gene data show CDR1 as MGHRA and CDR2 as YSYEKL. V lost 1 base, J lost 2 bases, and 15 bases lay in between. On this clone: Its antigen is unknown.

The chain couples TRBV4-1 to TRBJ2-4; D is perhaps TRBD2 (6 bases). The source of this sequence is a girl aged 5-17 years in good health and CMV-seropositive. Sequences were obtained from PBMCs. The CDR3 DNA reads TGCGCCAGCAGCCAAGTGTTGGAGGGTGGAACCAAAAACATTCAGTACTTC. Its protein product is CASSQVLEGGTKNIQYF.